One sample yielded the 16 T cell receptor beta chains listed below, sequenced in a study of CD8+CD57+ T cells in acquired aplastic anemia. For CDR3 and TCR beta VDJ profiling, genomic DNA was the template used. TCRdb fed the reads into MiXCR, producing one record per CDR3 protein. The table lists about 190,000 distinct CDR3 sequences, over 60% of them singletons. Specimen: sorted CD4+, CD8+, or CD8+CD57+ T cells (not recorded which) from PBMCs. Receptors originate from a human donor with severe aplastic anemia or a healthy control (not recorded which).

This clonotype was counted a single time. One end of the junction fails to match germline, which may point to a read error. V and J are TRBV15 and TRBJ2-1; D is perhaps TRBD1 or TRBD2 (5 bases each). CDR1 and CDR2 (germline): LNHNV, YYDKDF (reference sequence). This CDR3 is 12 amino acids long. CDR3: CATSRVGDEQLF. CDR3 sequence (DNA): TGTGCCACCAGCAGAGTGGGGGATGAGCAACTCTTC.

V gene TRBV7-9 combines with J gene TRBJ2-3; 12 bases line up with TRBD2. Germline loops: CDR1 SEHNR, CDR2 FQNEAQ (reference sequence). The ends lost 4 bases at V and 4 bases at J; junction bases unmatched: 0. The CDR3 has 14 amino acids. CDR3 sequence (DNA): TGTGCCAGCAGCTCTAGCGGGGGGGCAGATACGCAGTATTTT. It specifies CASSSSGGADTQYF.

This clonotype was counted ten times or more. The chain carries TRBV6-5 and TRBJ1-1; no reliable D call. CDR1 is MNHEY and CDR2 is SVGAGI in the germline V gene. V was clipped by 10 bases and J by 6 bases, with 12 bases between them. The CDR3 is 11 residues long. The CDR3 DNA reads TGTGCCACCCGCTTCGGTCCTGAAGCTTTCTTT. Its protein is CATRFGPEAFF.

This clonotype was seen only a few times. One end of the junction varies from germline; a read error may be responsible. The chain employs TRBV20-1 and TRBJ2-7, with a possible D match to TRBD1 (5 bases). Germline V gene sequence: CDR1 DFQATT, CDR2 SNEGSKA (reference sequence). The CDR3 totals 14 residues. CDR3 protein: CSVVAQGIGYEQYF. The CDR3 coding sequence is TGTAGTGTCGTAGCCCAGGGAATCGGCTACGAGCAGTACTTC.

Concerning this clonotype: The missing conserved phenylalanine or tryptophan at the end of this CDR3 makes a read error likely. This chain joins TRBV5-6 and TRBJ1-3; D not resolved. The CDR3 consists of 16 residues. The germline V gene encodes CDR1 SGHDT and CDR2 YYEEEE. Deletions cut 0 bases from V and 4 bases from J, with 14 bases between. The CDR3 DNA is TGTGCCAGCAGCTTGGGCCGCCGGGCCATGGGAAACACCATATATTCT. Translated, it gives CASSLGRRAMGNTIYS.

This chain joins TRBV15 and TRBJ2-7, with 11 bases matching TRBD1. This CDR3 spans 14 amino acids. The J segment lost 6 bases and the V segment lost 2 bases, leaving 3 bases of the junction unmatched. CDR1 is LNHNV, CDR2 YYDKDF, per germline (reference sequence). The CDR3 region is CATSRPGQGGEQYF. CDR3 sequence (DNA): TGTGCCACCAGCAGACCGGGACAGGGGGGCGAGCAGTACTTC.

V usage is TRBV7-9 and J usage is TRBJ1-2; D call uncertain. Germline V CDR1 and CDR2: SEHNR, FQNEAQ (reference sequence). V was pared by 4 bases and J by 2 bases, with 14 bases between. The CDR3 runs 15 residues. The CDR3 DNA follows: TGTGCCAGCAGCTCGGACCCACCGGTAAACTATGGCTACACCTTC. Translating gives CASSSDPPVNYGYTF.

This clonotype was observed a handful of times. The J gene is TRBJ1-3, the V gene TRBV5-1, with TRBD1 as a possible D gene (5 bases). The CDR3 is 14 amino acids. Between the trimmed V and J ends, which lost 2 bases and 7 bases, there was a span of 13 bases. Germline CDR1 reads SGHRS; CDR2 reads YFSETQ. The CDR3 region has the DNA TGCGCCAGCAGCTTAGGTGGAGGGGCGAACACCATATATTTT. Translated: CASSLGGGANTIYF.

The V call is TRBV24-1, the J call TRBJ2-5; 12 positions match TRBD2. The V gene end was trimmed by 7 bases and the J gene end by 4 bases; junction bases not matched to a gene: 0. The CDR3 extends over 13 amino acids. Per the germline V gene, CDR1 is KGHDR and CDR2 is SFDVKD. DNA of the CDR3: TGTGCCACCAGACTAGCGGGGGGAGAGACCCAGTACTTC. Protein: CATRLAGGETQYF.

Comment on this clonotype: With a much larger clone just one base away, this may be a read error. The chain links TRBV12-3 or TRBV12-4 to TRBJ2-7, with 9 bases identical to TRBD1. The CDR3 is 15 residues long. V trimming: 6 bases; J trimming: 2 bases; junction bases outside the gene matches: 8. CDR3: CASRHRDRDTYEQYF. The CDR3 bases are TGTGCCAGCAGACACCGGGACAGGGATACCTACGAGCAGTACTTC.

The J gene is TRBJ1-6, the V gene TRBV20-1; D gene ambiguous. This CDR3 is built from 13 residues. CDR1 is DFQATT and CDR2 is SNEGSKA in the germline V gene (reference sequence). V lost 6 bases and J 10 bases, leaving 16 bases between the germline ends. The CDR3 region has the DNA TGCAGTGCCGTCAAGGGTGACGGATCACCCCTCCACTTT. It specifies CSAVKGDGSPLHF.

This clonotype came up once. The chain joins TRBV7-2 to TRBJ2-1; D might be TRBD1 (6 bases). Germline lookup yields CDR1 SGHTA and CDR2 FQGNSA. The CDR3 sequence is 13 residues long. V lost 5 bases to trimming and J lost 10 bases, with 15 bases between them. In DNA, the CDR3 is TGTGCCAGCAGCCTTAACAGGGTAGGGGAGCAGTTCTTC. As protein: CASSLNRVGEQFF.

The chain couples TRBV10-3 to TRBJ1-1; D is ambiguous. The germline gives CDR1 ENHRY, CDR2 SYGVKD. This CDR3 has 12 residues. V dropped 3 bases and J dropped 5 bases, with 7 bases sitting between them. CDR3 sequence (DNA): TGTGCCATCAGTGAAAGAGGTACTGAAGCTTTCTTT. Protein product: CAISERGTEAFF.

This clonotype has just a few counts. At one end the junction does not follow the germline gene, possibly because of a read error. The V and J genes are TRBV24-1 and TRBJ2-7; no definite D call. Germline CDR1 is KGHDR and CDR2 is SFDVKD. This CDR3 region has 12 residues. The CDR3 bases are TGTGCCACTAGTGAGTCCGAGCACGAGCAGTACTTC. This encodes CATSESEHEQYF.

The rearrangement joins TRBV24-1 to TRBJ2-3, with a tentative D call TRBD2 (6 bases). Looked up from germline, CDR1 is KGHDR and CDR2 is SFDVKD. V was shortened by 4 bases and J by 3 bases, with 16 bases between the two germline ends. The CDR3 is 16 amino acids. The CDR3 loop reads CATSEGRLVRTDTQYF. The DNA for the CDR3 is TGTGCCACCAGTGAGGGGAGACTAGTCAGGACAGATACGCAGTATTTT.

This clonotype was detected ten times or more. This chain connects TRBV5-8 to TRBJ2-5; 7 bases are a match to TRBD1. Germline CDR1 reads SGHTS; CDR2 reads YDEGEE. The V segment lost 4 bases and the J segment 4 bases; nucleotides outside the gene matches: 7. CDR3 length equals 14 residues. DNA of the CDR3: TGTGCCAGCAGCCTAGAGACAGGGACAGAGACCCAGTACTTC. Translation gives CASSLETGTETQYF. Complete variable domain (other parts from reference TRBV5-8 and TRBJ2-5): EAGVTQSPTHLIKTRGQQATLRCSPISGHTSVYWYQQALGLGLQFLLWYDEGEERNRGNFPPRFSGRQFPNYSSELNVNALELEDSALYLCASSLETGTETQYFGPGTRLLVL.